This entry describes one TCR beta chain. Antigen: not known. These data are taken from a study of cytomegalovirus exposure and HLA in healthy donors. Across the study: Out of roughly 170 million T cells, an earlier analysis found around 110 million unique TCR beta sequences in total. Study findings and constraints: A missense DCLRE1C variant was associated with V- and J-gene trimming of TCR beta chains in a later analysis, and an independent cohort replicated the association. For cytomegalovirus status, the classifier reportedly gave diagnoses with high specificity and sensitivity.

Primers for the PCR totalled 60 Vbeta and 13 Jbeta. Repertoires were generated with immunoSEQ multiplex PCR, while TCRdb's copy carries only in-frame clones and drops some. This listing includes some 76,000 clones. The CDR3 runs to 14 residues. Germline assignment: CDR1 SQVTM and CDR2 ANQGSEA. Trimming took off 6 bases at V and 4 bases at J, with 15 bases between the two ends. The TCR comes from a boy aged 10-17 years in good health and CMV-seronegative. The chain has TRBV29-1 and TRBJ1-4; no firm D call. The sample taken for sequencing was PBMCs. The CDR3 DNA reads TGCAGCGTCGTTTCGGGATCCCATAATGAAAAACTGTTTTTT. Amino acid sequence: CSVVSGSHNEKLFF. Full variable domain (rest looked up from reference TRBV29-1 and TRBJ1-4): SAVISQKPSRDICQRGTSLTIQCQVDSQVTMMFWYRQQPGQSLTLIATANQGSEATYESGFVIDKFPISRPNLTFSTLTVSNMSPEDSSIYLCSVVSGSHNEKLFFGSGTQLSVL.